The subject of this entry is one T cell receptor beta chain. The antigen this receptor binds is unknown. Nothing much larger sits one base from this clone, and base qualities are not available. The trial excluded patients who had a history of autoimmune disease or were on systemic immunosuppression. Peripheral blood for TCR sequencing was collected from all dose cohorts at baseline, on cycle 4 day 1, and on cycle 7 day 1. Samples came from an open-label, multicenter, first-in-human phase I dose-escalation trial of ivuxolimab. Adults with locally advanced or metastatic melanoma, renal cell carcinoma, hepatocellular carcinoma or head and neck squamous cell carcinoma were enrolled in the trial. Before TCR sequencing, CD4+ T cells and CD8+ T cells from peripheral blood were sorted into separate populations. Genomic DNA was extracted from sorted cells for sequencing of the TCRbeta CDR3 region. The immunoSEQ Assay was used to sequence the TCRbeta CDR3 regions. As stored in TCRdb, this immuneACCESS dataset retains in-frame rearrangements with V and J assigned. A fraction of the clones does not appear; measured against another copy, unresolved V genes explain less than half of the discrepancy, and the remainder lacks a known reason. This sample gives about 79,000 clones in total; around 85% of them show up just once. The top ten clonotypes cover roughly 3.4% of the sample.

This sample was taken from a study of OX40 agonist ivuxolimab in advanced cancers. Background for the entire study: Ivuxolimab, which targeted the costimulatory receptor OX40 (CD134), was an agonistic, fully human IgG2 monoclonal antibody. Of the roughly 50 dose-escalation patients, hepatocellular carcinoma was present in 19, melanoma in some 15, renal cell carcinoma in 9 and head and neck cancer in 9. Intravenous ivuxolimab was administered to patients every 2 weeks at six dose levels: 0.01, 0.1, 0.3, 1.5, 3 and 10 mg/kg. The point of sequencing TCRbeta in the periphery was to test whether ivuxolimab changed TCR sequence diversity and drove clonal T-cell expansion. The paper reports the monotherapy dose-escalation portion (N of about 52 patients) of the phase I ivuxolimab trial. Partial responses occurred in three dose-escalation patients, of whom one had hepatocellular carcinoma and two had cutaneous melanoma. In the dose-escalation cohort, 82.7% of patients were male, and the mean age was approximately 60 years, with a range of about 23 to 85. Patients were allowed to have had prior anti-PD-1, anti-PD-L1 or anti-CTLA-4 therapy, and roughly 40% of the dose-escalation patients had been treated with checkpoint inhibitors. Summary of the overall study and its limitations: After ivuxolimab, CD8+ T cells had more expanded clones than CD4+ T cells on average. The antigen specificity of the peripheral T cells that underwent clonal expansion was not determined. At doses of 0.1 to 3.0 mg/kg, clonal expansion of both CD4+ and CD8+ blood T cells was observed from baseline to week 6. In partial responders in the 0.1-3.0 mg/kg groups, normalized peripheral clonal expansion was found to be among the lowest, especially among CD8+ T cells. Low levels of normalized T-cell clonal expansion were also seen in some nonresponding patients.

Taken from cysteine to phenylalanine, the CDR3 has 14 residues. The kept DNA is CDR3 alone, 42 bases in frame from the first base. The junction shows trimming of 6 bases on V and 2 bases on J, and the gene matches do not reach 4 bases of it. CDR1 MNHEY and CDR2 SMNVEV are derived from the germline V gene (reference sequence). The sequence is built from TRBV27 and TRBJ2-1; 7 central bases correspond to TRBD1. The sample consisted of CD4+ or CD8+ T cells sorted from blood, taken in a trial of the OX40 agonist ivuxolimab. This receptor was taken from an adult with an advanced solid tumor such as melanoma, head and neck, liver or kidney cancer. The CDR3 is CASRDRTPYNEQFF. The DNA sequence is given as TGTGCCAGCAGGGACAGGACCCCCTACAATGAGCAGTTCTTC.